This T cell receptor (beta chain) is from a study of response to subunit inactivated influenza vaccine. One entry per CDR3 protein, called by TCRdb with MiXCR from the RT-PCR reads. This sample carries approximately 500,000 distinct CDR3 sequences, less than 25% of them seen once, and the ten largest clones take approximately 2.9%. This CDR3 comprises 16 residues. V dropped 8 bases and J dropped 3 bases, with 23 bases sitting between them. Germline V gene lookup returns CDR1 LNHDA and CDR2 SQIVND (reference sequence). These same records also appear under a second study, on T cells expressing NK-cell markers. From that paper: Scientists made TCR beta cDNA using 5'RACE template switching with UMIs. All TCR beta repertoires analysed originated from sorted CD3+CD56+NKG2C+, CD3+CD56+NKG2C- and CD3+CD56-NKG2C+ T cells. Out of eight donors sequenced, seven tested HCMV-seropositive and the remaining one seronegative. Of the CD8+ T cells in five or six donors, roughly 1.0-7.5% belonged to dominant NKG2C+ clonotypes. Dominance of the CD3+CD56-NKG2C+ fraction by these clonotypes also held in a handful of donors.

This rearrangement joins TRBV19 to TRBJ2-7; possible D gene TRBD2, 6 bases. This specimen was CD4+ T cells sorted from PBMCs, taken about 11 days after vaccination. The receptor was isolated from a man aged 50-60 years who received an inactivated influenza vaccine. CDR3: CASSGSRDRLNYEQYF. In DNA, the CDR3 is TGTGCCAGTTCTGGTTCGCGGGATCGGCTGAACTACGAGCAGTACTTC.